These 21 T cell receptor beta chains came from one sample sequenced in a study of CD8 T cells in Susac syndrome. A quantity of about 0.5 to 1 ug RNA underwent reverse transcription using random hexamers. Via MiXCR, TCRdb re-called the immunoSEQ multiplex PCR reads, giving one row per CDR3 protein. The sample includes 200,000 to 300,000 distinct CDR3 sequences, almost 97% seen only once; the top ten take roughly 0.1%. Sequenced material: CD4+ T cells from PBMCs. These receptors were collected from a human donor with Susac syndrome.

A single count supports this clonotype. The genes are TRBV7-3 and TRBJ2-2, with a possible D match to TRBD1 (7 bases). V was cut by 2 bases and J by 0 bases, with 19 bases left in between. This CDR3 has 19 residues. Germline values: CDR1 SGHTA, CDR2 FQGTGA. The CDR3 DNA follows: TGTGCCAGCAGCTTACCGGATGCTGCGGGACAGTCGAACACCGGGGAGCTGTTTTTT. This codes for CASSLPDAAGQSNTGELFF.

This clonotype was counted a single time. V and J are TRBV12-3 or TRBV12-4 and TRBJ1-5; D gene unclear. Trimming stripped 2 bases from V and 9 bases from J, with 14 bases between. The CDR3 covers 14 residues. The CDR3 DNA reads TGTGCCAGCAGTTTATATCGCTTGACGGGGCCCCAGCATTTT. This sequence encodes CASSLYRLTGPQHF.

This clonotype was counted a single time. This chain connects TRBV27 to TRBJ2-5; 10 nucleotides match TRBD1. V dropped 0 bases and J dropped 2; count of bases not matched to a gene: 3. Germline CDR1 is MNHEY and CDR2 is SMNVEV (reference sequence). The CDR3 sequence is 16 residues long. CDR3 sequence: CASSLSGQGIQETQYF. CDR3 bases: TGTGCCAGCAGTTTATCGGGACAGGGGATTCAAGAGACCCAGTACTTC.

The V call is TRBV27, the J call TRBJ1-4, with D perhaps matching TRBD1 (6 bases). Germline-derived CDR1 and CDR2 are MNHEY and SMNVEV (reference sequence). Trimming cost V 4 bases and J 7 bases, with 16 bases left between them. The CDR3 has 15 amino acids. CDR3 coding DNA: TGTGCCAGCAGTTATAACAGGGAGGCGACTGAAAAACTGTTTTTT. It encodes CASSYNREATEKLFF. The entire variable domain, with the rest obtained from reference TRBV27 and TRBJ1-4, is as follows: EAQVTQNPRYLITVTGKKLTVTCSQNMNHEYMSWYRQDPGLGLRQIYYSMNVEVTDKGDVPEGYKVSRKEKRNFPLILESPSPNQTSLYFCASSYNREATEKLFFGSGTQLSVL.

The rearrangement joins TRBV28 to TRBJ2-7; 11 bases align to TRBD2. Unmatched junction bases numbered 4, after V lost 3 bases and J lost 0 bases. CDR3 length equals 16 residues. Germline-derived CDR1 and CDR2 are MDHEN and SYDVKM. CDR3 sequence reads: CASSLSTSGSSYEQYF. The DNA of the CDR3 is TGTGCCAGCAGTTTGTCTACTAGCGGGAGCTCCTACGAGCAGTACTTC.

The gene calls are TRBV12-3 or TRBV12-4 and TRBJ1-2, with D maybe TRBD1 (5 bases). This CDR3 comprises 14 residues. Trimming shortened V by 3 bases and J by 8 bases, and 16 bases separated the two germline ends. CDR3 residues: CASSFLSQGSGYTF. In DNA, the CDR3 is TGTGCCAGCAGTTTCCTCTCTCAGGGTTCGGGCTACACCTTC.

V is TRBV15 and J is TRBJ2-7; TRBD1 might be the D (6 bases). CDR3 length equals 12 residues. Trimming left V 4 bases short and J 6 bases short, with 10 bases between. Germline V gene lookup returns CDR1 LNHNV and CDR2 YYDKDF (reference sequence). The CDR3 bases are TGTGCCACCAGCAACCGGGACACCGAGCAGTACTTC. Protein sequence: CATSNRDTEQYF.

This rearrangement joins TRBV20-1 to TRBJ1-1; 7 bases align to TRBD1. The CDR3 is 15 residues long. After removal of 2 bases from V and 1 base from J, the junction contained 7 bases not matched to a gene. The germline gives CDR1 DFQATT, CDR2 SNEGSKA (reference sequence). The CDR3 reads CSARSTGLRNTEAFF. The CDR3 DNA reads TGCAGTGCTAGATCGACAGGGTTGAGGAACACTGAAGCTTTCTTT.

This clonotype occurred a few times. The chain is built from TRBV28 and TRBJ2-1; D gene unclear. CDR1 and CDR2 (germline): MDHEN, SYDVKM. With 1 base removed from V and 10 bases from J, the gap between germline ends came to 2 bases. The CDR3 has 10 residues. The CDR3 nucleotides read TGTGCCAGCAGTTTATACGAGCAGTTCTTC. This codes for CASSLYEQFF. Full variable domain (remainder filled in from reference TRBV28 and TRBJ2-1): DVKVTQSSRYLVKRTGEKVFLECVQDMDHENMFWYRQDPGLGLRLIYFSYDVKMKEKGDIPEGYSVSREKKERFSLILESASTNQTSMYLCASSLYEQFFGPGTRLTVL.

V gene TRBV20-1 combines with J gene TRBJ2-7; D might be TRBD1 (5 bases). The CDR3 is 15 amino acids. Germline V gene lookup returns CDR1 DFQATT and CDR2 SNEGSKA (reference sequence). Trimming removed 1 base at V and 6 bases at J, with 19 bases between. CDR3 sequence reads: CSARAPGRVDSEQYF. DNA of the CDR3: TGCAGTGCTAGAGCCCCAGGCAGGGTAGACTCCGAGCAGTACTTC.

V gene TRBV5-1 combines with J gene TRBJ2-5; TRBD1 matches at 8 bases. After removal of 0 bases from V and 4 bases from J, the junction contained 5 bases not matched to a gene. Germline V gene data show CDR1 as SGHRS and CDR2 as YFSETQ. The CDR3 contains 15 residues. The DNA of the CDR3 is TGCGCCAGCAGCTTGGGGACAGGGTTTGCAGAGACCCAGTACTTC. This codes for CASSLGTGFAETQYF.

This chain links TRBV19 with TRBJ1-1, with D maybe TRBD1 (6 bases). Per germline, CDR1 LNHDA and CDR2 SQIVND (reference sequence). Trimming took off 3 bases at V and 6 bases at J, with 14 bases between the two ends. This CDR3 region has 14 residues. CDR3 in amino acids: CASSIKQGSAEAFF. The CDR3 DNA sequence: TGTGCCAGTAGTATCAAACAGGGTTCAGCTGAAGCTTTCTTT.

The chain combines TRBV5-1 with TRBJ1-2; D is ambiguous. V lost 4 bases and J 3 bases, leaving 13 bases between the germline ends. Germline CDR1 and CDR2: SGHRS and YFSETQ. The CDR3 extends over 14 amino acids. The CDR3 is CASSPTPGDYGYTF. The CDR3 DNA reads TGCGCCAGCAGCCCCACGCCGGGAGACTATGGCTACACCTTC.

The chain combines TRBV5-1 with TRBJ1-5; tentatively, D is TRBD1 (6 bases). Germline CDR1 reads SGHRS; CDR2 reads YFSETQ. The ends were cut back, 0 bases at V and 7 bases at J, with 11 bases in the middle. The CDR3 loop spans 14 amino acids. The CDR3 reads CASSLVAGEQPQHF. The CDR3 region has the DNA TGCGCCAGCAGCTTGGTGGCAGGGGAACAGCCCCAGCATTTT.

This rearrangement joins TRBV29-1 to TRBJ2-7; D not resolved. Trimming left V 2 bases short and J 5 bases short, with 19 bases between. This CDR3 is 15 amino acids long. Germline values: CDR1 SQVTM, CDR2 ANQGSEA. CDR3: CSVERTAYPNHEQYF. The CDR3 coding sequence is TGCAGCGTTGAACGCACTGCCTATCCCAATCACGAGCAGTACTTC.

This chain connects TRBV7-2 to TRBJ2-7; 8 nucleotides align to TRBD2. The CDR3 is 14 amino acids. The junction had 8 bases not matched to a gene; V was cut back by 4 bases and J by 6 bases. CDR1 is SGHTA and CDR2 is FQGNSA in the germline V gene. The CDR3 sequence is CASSSRVAGFEQYF. The CDR3 bases are TGTGCCAGCAGCTCCAGAGTAGCGGGATTCGAGCAGTACTTC.

This chain's CDR3 is CAWVVRAGVVGGYTF. In DNA form, the CDR3 reads TGTGCCTGGGTCGTACGTGCAGGTGTGGTGGGCGGCTACACCTTC. V is TRBV30 and J is TRBJ1-2, with D unresolved. V dropped 5 bases and J dropped 8 bases, with 24 bases sitting between them. Germline V gene sequence: CDR1 GTSNPN, CDR2 SVGIG (reference sequence). The CDR3 loop spans 15 amino acids.

V is TRBV18 and J is TRBJ2-7; 9 bases map to TRBD2. Germline values: CDR1 KGHSH, CDR2 LQKENI. The J segment lost 3 bases and the V segment lost 1 base, leaving 4 bases of the junction unmatched. CDR3 length equals 15 residues. The DNA for the CDR3 is TGTGCCAGCTCACCACGGGCTAGCGGGATCTACGAGCAGTACTTC. It codes for CASSPRASGIYEQYF.

This clonotype appeared once. The chain has TRBV7-6 and TRBJ2-3; possibly TRBD1 for D (5 bases). CDR3 length: 12 amino acids. From germline, CDR1 is SGHVS and CDR2 FNYEAQ. Deletions cut 8 bases from V and 2 bases from J, with 8 bases between. The CDR3 sequence: CASQGVTDTQYF. In DNA, the CDR3 is TGTGCCAGCCAGGGCGTCACAGATACGCAGTATTTT.

The gene calls are TRBV12-5 and TRBJ2-4; D gene ambiguous. The CDR3 runs 16 residues. Germline V gene lookup returns CDR1 LGHNT and CDR2 FRNRAP. V was shortened by 10 bases and J by 0 bases, with 19 bases between the two germline ends. The CDR3 spells CATTIGVELAKNIQYF. For the CDR3, the DNA is TGTGCTACGACCATCGGAGTTGAACTAGCCAAAAACATTCAGTACTTC.

The chain combines TRBV6-5 with TRBJ1-2; possibly TRBD1 for D (6 bases). Trimming took off 0 bases at V and 4 bases at J, with 15 bases between the two ends. Germline V gives CDR1 MNHEY, CDR2 SVGAGI. This CDR3 contains 16 residues. The CDR3 sequence is CASSYSRDQGSYGYTF. CDR3 bases: TGTGCCAGCAGTTACTCGAGGGACCAGGGGAGCTATGGCTACACCTTC.